The 28 T cell receptor beta chains below were found in one sample sequenced in a study of cytomegalovirus exposure and HLA in healthy donors. The PCR made use of 60 Vbeta and 13 Jbeta primers. Clones were sequenced by immunoSEQ multiplex PCR, and TCRdb holds only the in-frame ones, with some missing. This sample has around 110,000 clones, with 70% found just once. Sequences were obtained from PBMCs. The receptors derive from a young man in good health and CMV-seropositive.

V is TRBV21-1 and J is TRBJ2-5; the D call of TRBD2 is as the table states it, not checked on the DNA. TRBV21-1 is described as a pseudogene. The length of the CDR3 is 15 residues. Here the CDR3 reads CASSRGGEVRETQYF. In DNA, the CDR3 is TGTGCCAGCAGCAGGGGGGGAGAGGTGAGGGAGACCCAGTACTTC.

This clone was found a few times. CDR3 nucleotide sequence: TGTGCTAGTGGTTTGGTAACCCAGGGCAGAAATCAGCCCCAGCATTTT. It is translated as CASGLVTQGRNQPQHF. This sequence joins TRBV12-5 and TRBJ1-5, with a possible D match to TRBD1 (5 bases). This CDR3 is built from 16 residues. V was shortened by 0 bases and J by 4 bases, with 13 bases between the two germline ends. Germline V lookup: CDR1 LGHNT, CDR2 FRNRAP.

This chain uses TRBV11-3 with TRBJ2-2; TRBD2 aligns across 10 bases. The CDR3 extends over 14 amino acids. V lost 6 bases, J lost 6 bases, and 4 bases stayed unmatched. Germline lookup yields CDR1 SGHNT and CDR2 YENEEA. CDR3 protein: CASRSGGAAGELFF. The CDR3 DNA sequence: TGTGCCAGCAGGAGCGGGGGGGCCGCCGGGGAGCTGTTTTTT.

This rearrangement joins TRBV9 to TRBJ2-6; TRBD2 might be the D (6 bases). Trimming cost V 7 bases and J 1 base, with 9 bases left between them. In germline, CDR1 is SGDLS, CDR2 YYNGEE. This CDR3 contains 14 residues. CDR3 sequence (DNA): TGTGCCAGCGGGGCGGGATCTGGGGCCAACGTCCTGACTTTC. It translates to CASGAGSGANVLTF.

The chain joins TRBV6-4 to TRBJ1-2; no clear D. The CDR3 runs 13 residues. Per germline, CDR1 MRHNA and CDR2 SNTAGT. V was shortened by 3 bases and J by 5 bases, with 10 bases between the two germline ends. The CDR3 nucleotides are TGTGCCAGCAGTGATGGCAAGCGGTATGGCTACACCTTC. Amino acid sequence: CASSDGKRYGYTF.

V gene TRBV7-6 combines with J gene TRBJ2-7; 8 bases match TRBD2. The CDR3 is 14 residues long. V shed 0 bases and J 7 bases; nucleotides not matched to a gene: 5. CDR1 and CDR2 from the germline V gene are SGHVS and FNYEAQ. The CDR3 here is CASSLAVAGKEQYF. The CDR3 bases are TGTGCCAGCAGCTTAGCTGTAGCGGGGAAAGAGCAGTACTTC.

The V and J genes are TRBV11-2 and TRBJ2-7; 7 positions match TRBD1. The CDR3 is 15 amino acids. Germline trimming cut 3 bases from V and 0 bases from J; bases unmatched to any gene: 5. In germline, CDR1 is SGHAT, CDR2 FQNNGV. The CDR3 DNA is TGTGCCAGCAGCTTCCGTCGGACAGGCTCCTACGAGCAGTACTTC. This translates into CASSFRRTGSYEQYF. Full variable domain (outside the CDR3, taken from reference TRBV11-2 and TRBJ2-7): EAGVAQSPRYKIIEKRQSVAFWCNPISGHATLYWYQQILGQGPKLLIQFQNNGVVDDSQLPKDRFSAERLKGVDSTLKIQPAKLEDSAVYLCASSFRRTGSYEQYFGPGTRLTVT.

This sequence joins TRBV28 and TRBJ2-7; D is possibly TRBD2 (5 bases). Trimming removed 4 bases from V and 4 bases from J, with 5 bases in between. This CDR3 spans 11 amino acids. Germline V CDR1 and CDR2: MDHEN, SYDVKM. This CDR3 is CASSSGYEQYV. The CDR3 DNA is TGTGCCAGCAGTTCGGGGTACGAGCAGTACGTC.

This chain uses TRBV5-1 with TRBJ1-2; D perhaps matches TRBD1 (6 bases). The germline gives CDR1 SGHRS, CDR2 YFSETQ. The CDR3 runs to 13 residues. Trimming took off 1 base at V and 6 bases at J, with 10 bases between the two ends. The CDR3 sequence: CASSLRQGNGYTF. The CDR3 nucleotides are TGCGCCAGCAGCTTGAGGCAGGGGAATGGCTACACCTTC.

This sequence joins TRBV29-1 and TRBJ2-5, with 8 bases matching TRBD1. The J segment lost 5 bases and the V segment lost 3 bases, leaving 8 bases of the junction unmatched. CDR1 SQVTM and CDR2 ANQGSEA come from the germline V gene. CDR3 length: 14 residues. CDR3 coding DNA: TGCAGCGTTGAGCCCACAGGGGGGATGGAGACCCAGTACTTC. Its protein product is CSVEPTGGMETQYF.

CDR3 in amino acids: CASSHPTEAFF. Written as DNA, the CDR3 is TGTGCCAGCAGCCATCCCACTGAAGCTTTCTTT. The J gene is TRBJ1-1, the V gene TRBV5-6; D is unresolved. The V gene lost 4 bases and the J gene lost 4 bases, with 5 bases spanning the gap. The CDR3 totals 11 residues. Germline-derived CDR1 and CDR2 are SGHDT and YYEEEE.

The chain carries TRBV6-1 and TRBJ1-2, with D possibly matching TRBD1 (5 bases). V was cut by 0 bases and J by 3 bases, with 17 bases left in between. The CDR3 is 17 residues long. The germline V gene encodes CDR1 MNHNS and CDR2 SASEGT. The CDR3 nucleotides read TGTGCCAGCAGTGAAGCGTCCGGGAGGGGTGGGTACTATGGCTACACCTTC. As protein: CASSEASGRGGYYGYTF.

The chain combines TRBV19 with TRBJ2-7; the D gene is possibly TRBD1 (5 bases). Germline V CDR1 and CDR2: LNHDA, SQIVND (reference sequence). This CDR3 has 12 amino acids. V was trimmed by 5 bases and J by 3 bases, leaving 8 bases between them. The CDR3 DNA reads as TGTGCCAGTAGTGTGCAGGGCTACGAGCAGTACTTC. It translates to CASSVQGYEQYF.

This chain connects TRBV27 to TRBJ2-4; 7 positions match TRBD2. V gave up 1 base and J gave up 3 bases; unmatched junction bases: 6. Germline CDR1 reads MNHEY; CDR2 reads SMNVEV (reference sequence). This CDR3 spans 16 amino acids. As DNA, the CDR3 is TGTGCCAGCAGTTTATACGGGGGGATGGGCAAAAACATTCAGTACTTC. It specifies CASSLYGGMGKNIQYF.

The chain uses TRBV7-2 and TRBJ2-5; TRBD2 matches 8 bases. Trimming at V came to 6 bases and at J to 3 bases, leaving 3 bases not matched to a gene. CDR1 SGHTA and CDR2 FQGNSA come from the germline V gene. This CDR3 has 13 amino acids. The CDR3 DNA is TGTGCCAGCAGTAGCGGGACGAAAGAGACCCAGTACTTC. It translates to CASSSGTKETQYF.

This chain uses TRBV5-6 with TRBJ2-4; D is possibly TRBD1 (6 bases). CDR1 SGHDT and CDR2 YYEEEE come from the germline V gene. The CDR3 is 15 amino acids. The ends were cut back, 4 bases at V and 1 base at J, with 12 bases in the middle. The DNA for the CDR3 is TGTGCCAGCAGCCCAGGGGTCGCGGCCAAAAACATTCAGTACTTC. This encodes CASSPGVAAKNIQYF.

This clone was detected once. The V call is TRBV7-2, the J call TRBJ2-1; TRBD2 might be the D (5 bases). Germline assignment: CDR1 SGHTA and CDR2 FQGNSA. V was shortened by 5 bases and J by 6 bases, with 17 bases between the two germline ends. This CDR3 has 15 residues. Here the CDR3 reads CASSHRTGMPNEQFF. The CDR3, as DNA: TGTGCCAGCAGCCACCGGACTGGGATGCCCAATGAGCAGTTCTTC.

CDR3 nucleotide sequence: TGTGCCAGCAGCGTAGATACAGACCGGGAGCAGTTCTTC. It codes for CASSVDTDREQFF. The rearrangement joins TRBV9 to TRBJ2-1; unclear D gene. This CDR3 region has 13 residues. Germline V gene lookup returns CDR1 SGDLS and CDR2 YYNGEE. Between the trimmed V and J ends, which lost 0 bases and 10 bases, there was a span of 11 bases.

The rearrangement uses TRBV9 and TRBJ1-3, with 7 bases lining up with TRBD1. V was pared by 4 bases and J by 4 bases, with 5 bases of the junction left unmatched. The germline V gene encodes CDR1 SGDLS and CDR2 YYNGEE. The CDR3 has 14 residues. CDR3 bases: TGTGCCAGCAGCCTTCAGGGGGAGGGAAACACCATATATTTT. Translated, it gives CASSLQGEGNTIYF.

The V call is TRBV11-2, the J call TRBJ2-1, with D unresolved. Trimming took 0 bases from V and 1 from J, leaving 10 bases between them. Germline V CDR1 and CDR2: SGHAT, FQNNGV. The length of the CDR3 is 16 residues. The CDR3: CASSLESDPSYNEQFF. In DNA form, the CDR3 reads TGTGCCAGCAGCTTAGAGAGCGACCCTTCCTACAATGAGCAGTTCTTC.

V usage is TRBV10-3 and J usage is TRBJ2-3; the D gene is possibly TRBD2 (5 bases). Germline V gene lookup returns CDR1 ENHRY and CDR2 SYGVKD. V lost 7 bases to trimming and J lost 1 base, with 12 bases between them. There are 14 residues in the CDR3. The CDR3 sequence is CAITARAGTDTQYF. The CDR3 region has the DNA TGTGCCATCACCGCGAGGGCGGGCACAGATACGCAGTATTTT.

J is TRBJ1-5 and V is TRBV19; TRBD1 might be the D (6 bases). V gave up 0 bases and J gave up 6 bases, with 12 bases separating them. Per the germline V gene, CDR1 is LNHDA and CDR2 is SQIVND (reference sequence). This CDR3 comprises 15 residues. CDR3 in amino acids: CASSIDIPGVQPQHF. The CDR3 DNA is TGTGCCAGTAGTATAGATATCCCAGGGGTTCAGCCCCAGCATTTT.

J is TRBJ1-2 and V is TRBV4-1; D might be TRBD1 (5 bases). V was pared by 1 base and J by 3 bases, with 12 bases between. The germline gives CDR1 MGHRA, CDR2 YSYEKL. The CDR3 is 15 residues long. DNA of the CDR3: TGCGCCAGCAGCCAAGTGGAGGGGATCTACTATGGCTACACCTTC. It codes for CASSQVEGIYYGYTF.

As to this clone: A junction end diverges from the germline sequence, so it may reflect a read error. V and J are TRBV9 and TRBJ2-2, with TRBD1 matching over 10 bases. Germline-derived CDR1 and CDR2 are SGDLS and YYNGEE. The CDR3 sequence is 16 residues long. This CDR3 is CASSVATGGTYGELSF. CDR3 nucleotides: TGTGCCAGCAGCGTGGCGACAGGGGGCACTTACGGGGAGCTGTCTTTT.

This clone has just a few counts. The chain is built from TRBV27 and TRBJ2-3, with TRBD2 identical over 11 bases. Germline CDR1 MNHEY, CDR2 SMNVEV (reference sequence). V lost 5 bases, J lost 1 base, and 2 bases stayed unmatched. This CDR3 is built from 15 residues. The CDR3 coding sequence is TGTGCCAGCAGTCCACTAGCGGGAGGCACAGATACGCAGTATTTT. Translated, it gives CASSPLAGGTDTQYF.

The CDR3: CASTPLLITDTQYF. CDR3 bases: TGTGCCAGCACCCCTCTGTTAATCACAGATACGCAGTATTTT. The chain uses TRBV28 and TRBJ2-3; no clear D. The CDR3 is made up of 14 amino acids. Germline CDR1 reads MDHEN; CDR2 reads SYDVKM. Trimming pared 7 bases from V and 2 bases from J, leaving 13 bases between.

This clone came up a few times. The chain recombines TRBV6-1 with TRBJ1-1, with 11 bases lining up with TRBD1. CDR3 length: 15 residues. The V and J ends lost 0 bases and 4 bases, in that order; junction bases with no gene match: 1. The germline V gene has CDR1 MNHNS and CDR2 SASEGT. In DNA form, the CDR3 reads TGTGCCAGCAGTGAAGCCGGGACAGGGGGCACTGAAGCTTTCTTT. Translation gives CASSEAGTGGTEAFF.

This chain joins TRBV27 and TRBJ1-1, with D possibly TRBD1 on 5 matching bases. This CDR3 is 15 amino acids long. In germline, CDR1 is MNHEY, CDR2 SMNVEV (reference sequence). The ends were cut back, 5 bases at V and 4 bases at J, with 17 bases in the middle. In nucleotides, the CDR3 is TGTGCCAGCAGTCCGACGGCAGGGTTGGGCACTGAAGCTTTCTTT. Protein: CASSPTAGLGTEAFF.